A selection of T cell receptor beta chains follows, all from one sample in a study of CD8 T cells in Susac syndrome. MiXCR, applied by TCRdb to the immunoSEQ multiplex PCR reads, yields one record per CDR3 protein. The table records roughly 130,000 distinct CDR3 sequences, roughly 94% of them present only once. Sequenced material: CD4+ T cells from PBMCs. These receptor sequences come from a human donor with multiple sclerosis. Each CDR3 is given with its conserved first and last residue. Fields, in order: D gene, J gene, V gene, CDR3 length, clone size, CDR3 DNA, CDR3 protein. D genes are given only for firm matches. The listing skips clone size in some rows; elsewhere it reads once, few, many or a size class.

d_call: TRBD1
j_call: TRBJ1-1
v_call: TRBV5-4
cdr3_length: 15
clone_size: -
cdr3_nt: TGTGCCAGCAGCTTGGCCGGACAGGGACGGCCTGAAGCTTTCTTT
cdr3_aa: CASSLAGQGRPEAFF

d_call: -
j_call: TRBJ2-2
v_call: TRBV5-1
cdr3_length: 15
clone_size: -
cdr3_nt: TGCGCCAGCAGCTTAAGGGTAGAGAACACCGGGGAGCTGTTTTTT
cdr3_aa: CASSLRVENTGELFF

d_call: TRBD1
j_call: TRBJ1-1
v_call: TRBV6-5
cdr3_length: 13
clone_size: once
cdr3_nt: TGTGCCAGCAGCTACAGGGGCCGGCGGGAAGCTTTCTTT
cdr3_aa: CASSYRGRREAFF

d_call: -
j_call: TRBJ2-3
v_call: TRBV18
cdr3_length: 14
clone_size: -
cdr3_nt: TGTGCCAGCTCACGATCCACAAGCACAGATACGCAGTATTTT
cdr3_aa: CASSRSTSTDTQYF

d_call: -
j_call: TRBJ2-3
v_call: TRBV20-1
cdr3_length: 14
clone_size: -
cdr3_nt: TGCAGTGGGGGTCGGTGGGGTAGCACAGATACGCAGTATTTT
cdr3_aa: CSGGRWGSTDTQYF

d_call: -
j_call: TRBJ2-6
v_call: TRBV3-1
cdr3_length: 15
clone_size: once
cdr3_nt: TGTGCCAGCAGCCAAGATCCCTTTCAGGCCAACGTCCTGACTTTC
cdr3_aa: CASSQDPFQANVLTF

d_call: TRBD1
j_call: TRBJ1-2
v_call: TRBV29-1
cdr3_length: 12
clone_size: -
cdr3_nt: TGCAGCGGCCGGGACAGCCTCTATGGCTACACCTTC
cdr3_aa: CSGRDSLYGYTF

d_call: TRBD2
j_call: TRBJ2-7
v_call: TRBV25-1
cdr3_length: 15
clone_size: -
cdr3_nt: TGTGCCAGCAGTGAGGGGGGGGTACTGACCTACGAGCAGTACTTC
cdr3_aa: CASSEGGVLTYEQYF

d_call: -
j_call: TRBJ2-2
v_call: TRBV7-9
cdr3_length: 12
clone_size: -
cdr3_nt: TGTGCCAGCAGCTTAATGACCGGGGAGCTGTTTTTT
cdr3_aa: CASSLMTGELFF

d_call: -
j_call: TRBJ2-3
v_call: TRBV5-1
cdr3_length: 15
clone_size: -
cdr3_nt: TGCGCCAGCAGCTCGGTACCGGGGCCTGAGGATACGCAGTATTTT
cdr3_aa: CASSSVPGPEDTQYF

d_call: TRBD1
j_call: TRBJ1-4
v_call: TRBV12-3/TRBV12-4
cdr3_length: 14
clone_size: -
cdr3_nt: TGTGCCAGCAGTTTCGGACAGGGGAACGAAAAACTGTTTTTT
cdr3_aa: CASSFGQGNEKLFF

d_call: -
j_call: TRBJ1-1
v_call: TRBV2
cdr3_length: 12
clone_size: -
cdr3_nt: TGTGCCAGCAGTCCAGGGAGGCCTGAAGCTTTCTTT
cdr3_aa: CASSPGRPEAFF

d_call: TRBD1
j_call: TRBJ1-2
v_call: TRBV7-9
cdr3_length: 15
clone_size: -
cdr3_nt: TGTGCCAGCAGCTTAGAACAGGGGGCGAAAAATGGCTACACCTTC
cdr3_aa: CASSLEQGAKNGYTF

d_call: TRBD1
j_call: TRBJ2-7
v_call: TRBV6-5
cdr3_length: 13
clone_size: few
cdr3_nt: TGTGCCTCTCGGGGGACAGGGACCTACGAGCAGTACTTC
cdr3_aa: CASRGTGTYEQYF

d_call: -
j_call: TRBJ1-2
v_call: TRBV30
cdr3_length: 14
clone_size: -
cdr3_nt: TGTGCCTGGAGTAAAAGAAGGATCAACTATGGCTACACCTTC
cdr3_aa: CAWSKRRINYGYTF

d_call: -
j_call: TRBJ1-2
v_call: TRBV19
cdr3_length: 13
clone_size: -
cdr3_nt: TGTGCCAGTACCCCGGGACATGGGTTGAGCTACACCTTC
cdr3_aa: CASTPGHGLSYTF

d_call: -
j_call: TRBJ1-2
v_call: TRBV12-3/TRBV12-4
cdr3_length: 12
clone_size: -
cdr3_nt: TGTGCCAGCGCCCCCGGACCGTATGGCTACACCTTC
cdr3_aa: CASAPGPYGYTF

d_call: TRBD2
j_call: TRBJ2-2
v_call: TRBV27
cdr3_length: 15
clone_size: -
cdr3_nt: TGTGCCATAGCCCCGCGGGAGAGGAACACCGGGGAGCTGTTTTTT
cdr3_aa: CAIAPRERNTGELFF

d_call: TRBD2
j_call: TRBJ2-7
v_call: TRBV3-1
cdr3_length: 15
clone_size: -
cdr3_nt: TGTGCCAGCAGCCCGACTAGCGGGGTTACCTACGAGCAGTACTTC
cdr3_aa: CASSPTSGVTYEQYF

d_call: TRBD1
j_call: TRBJ1-6
v_call: TRBV29-1
cdr3_length: 15
clone_size: -
cdr3_nt: TGCAGCGTAGACAGGGGTTGGTACTATAATTCACCCCTCCACTTT
cdr3_aa: CSVDRGWYYNSPLHF

d_call: -
j_call: TRBJ2-2
v_call: TRBV2
cdr3_length: 14
clone_size: -
cdr3_nt: TGTGCCAGCATGGGGGCGGGGAACACCGGGGAGCTGTTTTTT
cdr3_aa: CASMGAGNTGELFF

d_call: -
j_call: TRBJ1-2
v_call: TRBV6-2/TRBV6-3
cdr3_length: 13
clone_size: -
cdr3_nt: TGTGCCAGCAGTTACGTATCTGGCTATGGCTACACCTTC
cdr3_aa: CASSYVSGYGYTF

d_call: TRBD1
j_call: TRBJ1-4
v_call: TRBV6-5
cdr3_length: 16
clone_size: -
cdr3_nt: TGTGCCAGCAGTTACACAGGGGGAAGAACTAATGAAAAACTGTTTTTT
cdr3_aa: CASSYTGGRTNEKLFF

d_call: -
j_call: TRBJ1-6
v_call: TRBV30
cdr3_length: 13
clone_size: -
cdr3_nt: TGTGCCTGGAGCGACAGGAAAAATTCACCCCTCCACTTT
cdr3_aa: CAWSDRKNSPLHF

d_call: -
j_call: TRBJ1-2
v_call: TRBV30
cdr3_length: 14
clone_size: once
cdr3_nt: TGTGCCTGGAGAAGCACTTATCCTAACTATGGCTACACCTTC
cdr3_aa: CAWRSTYPNYGYTF

d_call: -
j_call: TRBJ1-3
v_call: TRBV7-6
cdr3_length: 16
clone_size: -
cdr3_nt: TGTGCCAGCAGCTCCCGGTCCCAGGGAGGTGGAAACACCATATATTTT
cdr3_aa: CASSSRSQGGGNTIYF

d_call: TRBD1
j_call: TRBJ1-3
v_call: TRBV9
cdr3_length: 14
clone_size: -
cdr3_nt: TGTGCCAGCAGCGGGACAGGTTTCGGAAACACCATATATTTT
cdr3_aa: CASSGTGFGNTIYF

d_call: -
j_call: TRBJ1-1
v_call: TRBV6-1
cdr3_length: 13
clone_size: once
cdr3_nt: TGTGCCAGCAGGTCTGGGATTGGGACTGAAGCTTTCTTT
cdr3_aa: CASRSGIGTEAFF

d_call: -
j_call: TRBJ2-7
v_call: TRBV12-3/TRBV12-4
cdr3_length: 12
clone_size: -
cdr3_nt: TGTGCCAGCAGCAAACTTGGGTACGAGCAGTACTTC
cdr3_aa: CASSKLGYEQYF

d_call: TRBD1
j_call: TRBJ1-4
v_call: TRBV6-1
cdr3_length: 14
clone_size: -
cdr3_nt: TGTGCCAGCGAGGCCGGGACAGGGAGAGAAAAACTGTTTTTT
cdr3_aa: CASEAGTGREKLFF